These 11 T cell receptor beta chains share one sample of origin, sequenced in a study of CD4+ T cells in melanoma. Sequenced by immunoSEQ multiplex PCR; TCRdb stores in-frame clones only, minus some. This table has some 9,500 clones, 55% to 75% appearing once. Sequenced material: cells from a culture (not recorded whether cultured in vitro). All receptors come from a human donor with melanoma.

Only a few counts were recorded for this clone. The gene calls are TRBV2 and TRBJ1-2; TRBD1 aligns across 8 bases. After removal of 6 bases from V and 7 bases from J, the junction contained 1 base not matched to a gene. The CDR3 contains 11 residues. The germline CDR1 and CDR2 sequences are SNHLY and FYNNEI. CDR3 sequence: CASSDRGGYTF. CDR3 nucleotide sequence: TGTGCCAGCAGCGACAGGGGTGGCTACACCTTC.

This clone has more than one count but fewer than ten. The V and J genes are TRBV6-5 and TRBJ1-1; perhaps TRBD1 as D (6 bases). Germline CDR1 MNHEY, CDR2 SVGAGI. V was cut by 2 bases and J by 1 base, with 8 bases left in between. The CDR3 is 14 residues long. CDR3 sequence reads: CASSYGTRNTEAFF. CDR3 DNA: TGTGCCAGCAGTTACGGGACACGGAACACTGAAGCTTTCTTT.

The V call is TRBV15, the J call TRBJ2-5; D is ambiguous. The germline V gene has CDR1 LNHNV and CDR2 YYDKDF (reference sequence). V was clipped by 4 bases and J by 2 bases, with 11 bases between them. The CDR3 consists of 14 residues. CDR3 in amino acids: CATSIRDPQETQYF. The DNA for the CDR3 is TGTGCCACCAGCATCCGAGACCCGCAAGAGACCCAGTACTTC.

The chain employs TRBV18 and TRBJ1-3; D may be TRBD1 (5 bases). V lost 3 bases, J lost 0 bases, and 12 bases lay in between. Germline V gene sequence: CDR1 KGHSH, CDR2 LQKENI. The CDR3 sequence is 16 residues long. The CDR3 DNA reads as TGTGCCAGCTCACCGGGGTCAGGGAACTCTGGAAACACCATATATTTT. This sequence encodes CASSPGSGNSGNTIYF.

V is TRBV19 and J is TRBJ1-5; D call uncertain. Germline CDR1 LNHDA, CDR2 SQIVND (reference sequence). The V end lost 4 bases, the J end lost 4 bases, and 14 bases lay between the germline ends. The CDR3 is 15 amino acids. For the CDR3, the DNA is TGTGCCAGTAGTAGCGGACGCACGTGGAATCAGCCCCAGCATTTT. Amino acids: CASSSGRTWNQPQHF.

This clone was found a few times. This chain joins TRBV5-1 and TRBJ1-2, with 12 bases identical to TRBD1. The CDR3 runs to 18 residues. Germline CDR1 SGHRS, CDR2 YFSETQ. The trim removed 4 bases at V and 7 bases at J, leaving 17 bases unmatched. The CDR3 DNA sequence: TGCGCCAGCAGCCGCGATTCCCAGGGGACAGGGGGCGGCGGTGGCTACACCTTC. This codes for CASSRDSQGTGGGGGYTF.

This chain uses TRBV4-1 with TRBJ1-2; 7 bases are shared with TRBD1. There are 15 residues in the CDR3. Germline V gene data show CDR1 as MGHRA and CDR2 as YSYEKL. The J segment lost 4 bases and the V segment lost 4 bases, leaving 9 bases of the junction unmatched. The CDR3 region is CASSPGQAVSYGYTF. The CDR3 DNA reads as TGCGCCAGCAGCCCTGGACAGGCGGTATCCTATGGCTACACCTTC.

CDR3 residues: CASSPVRGRGFSLAEAFF. The CDR3 DNA sequence: TGTGCCAGCTCACCCGTCAGGGGACGGGGTTTTAGTTTGGCTGAAGCTTTCTTT. This rearrangement joins TRBV18 to TRBJ1-1, with D possibly TRBD1 on 6 matching bases. Germline V CDR1 and CDR2: KGHSH, LQKENI. V lost 3 bases to trimming and J lost 6 bases, with 26 bases between them. The CDR3 has 18 residues.

Details on this clone: At one end, the junction sequence differs from germline, possibly due to a read error. The chain employs TRBV5-4 and TRBJ2-5; a weak D match, TRBD1 (5 bases). CDR3 length: 13 residues. CDR1 is SGHNT, CDR2 YYREEE, per germline (reference sequence). CDR3: CASSLIVGSGLHF. CDR3 nucleotide sequence: TGTGCCAGCAGCTTAATTGTTGGGTCAGGGCTTCACTTC.

V usage is TRBV27 and J usage is TRBJ1-1; TRBD1 might be the D (6 bases). The CDR3 is 14 amino acids. Germline V CDR1 and CDR2: MNHEY, SMNVEV (reference sequence). V gave up 6 bases and J gave up 9 bases, with 20 bases separating them. The CDR3 nucleotides are TGTGCCAGCAGCCGAAGTGGGGGCCGCCTCAAAGCTTTCTTT. Its translation is CASSRSGGRLKAFF.

The rearrangement uses TRBV16 and TRBJ1-1, with 11 bases identical to TRBD1. CDR1 and CDR2 (germline): KGHSY, FQNENV. The CDR3 totals 16 residues. V dropped 4 bases and J dropped 0; count of bases not matched to a gene: 4. CDR3 protein: CASSRDRGTMNTEAFF. CDR3 coding DNA: TGTGCCAGCAGCCGGGACAGGGGGACCATGAACACTGAAGCTTTCTTT.